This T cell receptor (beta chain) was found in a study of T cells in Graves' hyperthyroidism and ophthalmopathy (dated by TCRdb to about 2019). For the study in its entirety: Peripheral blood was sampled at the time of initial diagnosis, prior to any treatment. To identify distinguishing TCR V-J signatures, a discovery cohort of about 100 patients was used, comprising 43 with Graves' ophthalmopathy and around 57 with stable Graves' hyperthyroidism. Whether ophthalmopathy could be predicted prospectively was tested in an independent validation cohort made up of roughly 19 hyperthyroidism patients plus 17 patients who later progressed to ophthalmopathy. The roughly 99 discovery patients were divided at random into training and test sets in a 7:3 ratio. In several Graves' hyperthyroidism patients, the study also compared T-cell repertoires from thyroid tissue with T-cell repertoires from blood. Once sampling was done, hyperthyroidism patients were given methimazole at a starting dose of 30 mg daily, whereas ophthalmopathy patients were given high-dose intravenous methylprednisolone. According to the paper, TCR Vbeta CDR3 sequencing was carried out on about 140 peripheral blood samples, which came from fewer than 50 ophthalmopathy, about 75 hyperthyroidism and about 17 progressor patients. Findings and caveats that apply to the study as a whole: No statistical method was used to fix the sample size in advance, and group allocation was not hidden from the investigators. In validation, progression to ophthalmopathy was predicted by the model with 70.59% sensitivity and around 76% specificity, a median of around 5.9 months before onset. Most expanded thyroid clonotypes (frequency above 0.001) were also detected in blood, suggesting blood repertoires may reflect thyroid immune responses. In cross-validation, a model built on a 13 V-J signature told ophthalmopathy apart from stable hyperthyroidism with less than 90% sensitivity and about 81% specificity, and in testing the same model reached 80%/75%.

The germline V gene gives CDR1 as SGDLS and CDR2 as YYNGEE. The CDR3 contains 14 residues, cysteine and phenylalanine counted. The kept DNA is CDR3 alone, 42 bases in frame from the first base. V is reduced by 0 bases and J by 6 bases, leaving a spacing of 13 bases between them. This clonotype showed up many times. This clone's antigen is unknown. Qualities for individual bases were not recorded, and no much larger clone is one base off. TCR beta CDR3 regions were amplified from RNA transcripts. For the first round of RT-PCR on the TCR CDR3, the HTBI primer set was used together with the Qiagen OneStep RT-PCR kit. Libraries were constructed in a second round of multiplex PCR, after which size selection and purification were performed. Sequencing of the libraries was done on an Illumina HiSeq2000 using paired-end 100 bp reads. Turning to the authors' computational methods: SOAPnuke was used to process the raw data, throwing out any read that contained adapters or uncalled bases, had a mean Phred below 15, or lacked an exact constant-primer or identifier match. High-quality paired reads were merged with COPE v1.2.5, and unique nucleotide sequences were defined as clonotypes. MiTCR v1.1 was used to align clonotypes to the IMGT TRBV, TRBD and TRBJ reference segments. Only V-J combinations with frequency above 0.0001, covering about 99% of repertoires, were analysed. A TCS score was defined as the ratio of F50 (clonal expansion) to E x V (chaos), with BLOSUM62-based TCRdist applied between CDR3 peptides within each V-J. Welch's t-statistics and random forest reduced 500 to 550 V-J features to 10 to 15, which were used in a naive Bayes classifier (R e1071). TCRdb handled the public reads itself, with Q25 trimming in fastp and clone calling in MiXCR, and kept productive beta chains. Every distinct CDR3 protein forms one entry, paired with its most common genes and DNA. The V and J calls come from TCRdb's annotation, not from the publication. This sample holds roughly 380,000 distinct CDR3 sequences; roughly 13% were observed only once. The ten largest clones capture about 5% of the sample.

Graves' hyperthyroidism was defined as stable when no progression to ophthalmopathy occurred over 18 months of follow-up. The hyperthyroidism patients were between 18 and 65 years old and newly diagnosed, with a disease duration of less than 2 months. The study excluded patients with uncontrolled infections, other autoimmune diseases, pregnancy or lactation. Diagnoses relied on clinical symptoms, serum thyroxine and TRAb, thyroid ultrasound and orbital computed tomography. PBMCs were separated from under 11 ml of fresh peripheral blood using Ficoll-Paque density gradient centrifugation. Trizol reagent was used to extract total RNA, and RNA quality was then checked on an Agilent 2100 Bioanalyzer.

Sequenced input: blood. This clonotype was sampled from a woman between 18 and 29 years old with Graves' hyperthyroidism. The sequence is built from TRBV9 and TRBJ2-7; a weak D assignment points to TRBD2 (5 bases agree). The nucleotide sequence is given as TGTGCCAGCAGCGTAGAACCGGGGATGGGCGAGCAGTACTTC. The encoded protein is CASSVEPGMGEQYF.